One and the same sample provided the 4 T cell receptor beta chains below, sequenced in a study of patients and donors after allogeneic stem cell transplantation. Via MiXCR, TCRdb re-called the RT-PCR reads, giving one row per CDR3 protein. Among hundreds of thousands of distinct CDR3 sequences listed, around 15% were seen once. Sequenced sample: blood, either unsorted or a sorted T cell fraction (not recorded which). The receptors here all came from a human donor who was either an allogeneic HSCT recipient or a stem cell or donor lymphocyte infusion donor (not recorded which). It is not recorded whose cells these are; they may come from a transplant donor.

Only a few counts were recorded for this clonotype. V is TRBV29-1 and J is TRBJ2-2; D is uncertain. V was shortened by 5 bases and J by 3 bases, with 10 bases between the two germline ends. Germline V lookup: CDR1 SQVTM, CDR2 ANQGSEA. The CDR3 has 13 amino acids. The CDR3 bases are TGCAGCGTTCATAGATCCCACACCGGGGAGCTGTTTTTT. Translated: CSVHRSHTGELFF.

This clonotype was counted a few times. This chain links TRBV9 with TRBJ1-2, with 11 bases fitting TRBD1. The CDR3 has 15 residues. Trimming cost V 0 bases and J 4 bases; bases outside gene matches: 2. Per the germline V gene, CDR1 is SGDLS and CDR2 is YYNGEE. In nucleotides, the CDR3 is TGTGCCAGCAGCGTAGGGACAGGGGGCGGCTATGGCTACACCTTC. Protein product: CASSVGTGGGYGYTF.

This clonotype was found a few times. The chain employs TRBV11-3 and TRBJ2-1; 9 bases align to TRBD1. J was trimmed by 4 bases and V by 5 bases; bases with no gene match: 9. The length of the CDR3 is 16 residues. The germline gives CDR1 SGHNT, CDR2 YENEEA. The CDR3: CASSPRPGQGYNEQFF. Here the CDR3 DNA reads TGTGCCAGCAGCCCCCGGCCGGGACAGGGATACAATGAGCAGTTCTTC.

This clonotype was observed a few times. CDR3 in DNA: TGTGCCTGGAGGCTAATCGGTGATACGCAGTATTTT. Translated, it gives CAWRLIGDTQYF. This sequence joins TRBV30 and TRBJ2-3; no clear D. The CDR3 runs to 12 residues. V was trimmed by 3 bases and J by 6 bases, leaving 10 bases between them. The V gene's germline CDR1 is GTSNPN and CDR2 SVGIG (reference sequence).